This note documents a single T cell receptor (beta chain) sequence. The antigen is unknown. The record originates from a study of PD-1 blockade in classical Hodgkin lymphoma. Study at large: Patients received nivolumab 3 mg/kg intravenously every 2 weeks. Findings and limits, study-wide: CD4+ TCR diversity, unlike CD8+, rose significantly by C4D1. Newly diagnosed patients reportedly had lower baseline TCR diversity than healthy donors.

Each of the patients experienced relapse following autologous stem cell transplantation, and their brentuximab vedotin exposure differed. Libraries were prepared by immunoSEQ multiplex PCR; TCRdb keeps only in-frame clonotypes and omits some of them. The sample yields around 40,000 clones, 71% seen once. Germline loops: CDR1 MRHNA, CDR2 SNTAGT. J gave up 4 bases and V 2 bases, and 10 bases lay outside the gene matches. The CDR3 contains 17 residues. The clonotype originates from a human donor with classical Hodgkin lymphoma. The chain carries TRBV6-4 and TRBJ2-1; 8 bases line up with TRBD2. The sequencing here drew on peripheral blood mononuclear cells (PBMCs), taken at baseline. The CDR3 region has the DNA TGTGCCAGCAGTGACGGCAATAGGGCGGGAGGTTACAATGAGCAGTTCTTC. Amino acids: CASSDGNRAGGYNEQFF.